This T cell receptor beta chain was found in a study of blood T cell repertoires in COVID-19 (TCRdb year 2020). Regarding the research as a whole: Samples covering the acute and convalescent phases of COVID-19 were provided by collaborators in the United States, Italy and Spain. A de-identified subject ID, COVID-19 status, age in years and sex were almost always included in the sample metadata. Where available, HLA class I and class II types were taken from metadata supplied by the sample provider and were not determined by assay-based typing. A freely available public database, intended as a resource for researchers studying the immune response to SARS-CoV-2, is where the repertoires were released. Samples were obtained from the ongoing ImmuneRACE study (first 160 participants) and from approximately 1,200 subjects provided by 6 global collaborators. The material from the prospective study consisted of cDNA or gDNA derived from T cells, B-cell-depleted T cells, or PBMCs. Subjects who had been exposed to COVID-19, were actively infected with it, or had recovered from it provided the deeply sampled blood TCRbeta repertoires that made up the dataset.

The immunoSEQ Assay, a bias-controlled multiplex PCR, was used to amplify TCRbeta CDR3 regions from genomic DNA. Concerning the study's data processing: The number of nucleated cells in each sample was estimated from the amplification of reference gene primers within the assay. Sequence reads were collapsed and filtered to measure the absolute abundance of every unique TCRbeta CDR3 rearrangement. For each sample, productive Simpson clonality was calculated by taking the square root of Simpson's diversity index across productive rearrangements. TCRdb took over this immuneACCESS table, retaining in-frame rearrangements with V and J assigned. Such tables are incomplete; in checked studies, under half of the missing clones stem from an unresolved V gene, and the remainder is unexplained. V and J calls plus clone size are reproduced from that table; the DNA served to infer D and trimming. A total of 250,000 to 350,000 clones appear in this sample, 89% of them only once. 0.94% of the sample comes from the top ten.

Findings and caveats that apply to the study as a whole: The amount of clinical and demographic metadata varied by source and participant and was provided uncurated.

This clone has only one observation. Its antigen is still unknown. No base quality values were provided; no much bigger clone lies one nucleotide off. From the cysteine up to the phenylalanine, the CDR3 has a length of 15 residues. Only CDR3 DNA is held: 45 bases, read in frame from base 1. CDR1 and CDR2 are read off the germline V gene (reference sequence) as SEHNR and FQNEAQ. Trimming costs V 3 bases and J 0 bases, and their ends lie 8 bases apart. A second Seattle source provided samples from volunteer blood donors who had recovered from COVID-19. Each collaborating institution followed its own protocols to collect whole blood in K2EDTA tubes. For TCRbeta analysis, collaborator samples were shipped as frozen whole blood, as isolated PBMCs, or as DNA extracted from either sample type.

Sequencing was done on a sample of peripheral blood. The source of this sequence is a middle-aged woman who had recovered from COVID-19. Here the chain combines TRBV7-9 and TRBJ2-2, and possibly TRBD2, on 6 matching bases. The CDR3 protein is CASSFASANTGELFF. At the DNA level, the sequence is TGTGCCAGCAGCTTTGCTAGCGCGAACACCGGGGAGCTGTTTTTT.